Listed here are 23 T cell receptor beta chains from one sample, sequenced in a study of control samples from healthy donors and cancer patients. Here immunoSEQ multiplex PCR was the method, and the copy in TCRdb shows in-frame clones only, minus some. The sample gives 170,000 or so clones, 91% of which show up once; just over 2% is in the top ten. Material: blood. Every receptor here comes from a woman between 40 and 55 years old in good health.

The chain joins TRBV29-1 to TRBJ1-2; the D gene is possibly TRBD1 (6 bases). The CDR3 is made up of 13 amino acids. Germline CDR1 SQVTM, CDR2 ANQGSEA. Trimming pared 4 bases from V and 4 bases from J, leaving 13 bases between. The CDR3 reads CSVVPARGYGYTF. DNA of the CDR3: TGCAGCGTTGTTCCGGCCAGGGGCTATGGCTACACCTTC. Using reference TRBV29-1 and TRBJ1-2 for the parts outside the CDR3, the full variable domain is SAVISQKPSRDICQRGTSLTIQCQVDSQVTMMFWYRQQPGQSLTLIATANQGSEATYESGFVIDKFPISRPNLTFSTLTVSNMSPEDSSIYLCSVVPARGYGYTFGSGTRLTVV.

V gene TRBV7-9 combines with J gene TRBJ2-7; no reliable D call. Trimming took 4 bases from V and 4 from J, leaving 14 bases between them. The CDR3 is 14 residues long. The germline CDR1 and CDR2 sequences are SEHNR and FQNEAQ (reference sequence). CDR3 amino acids: CASSSPDGPYEQYF. Written as DNA, the CDR3 is TGTGCCAGCAGCTCGCCGGATGGGCCTTACGAGCAGTACTTC.

As to this clone: Relative to the germline gene, one junction end is altered; a read error may explain this. The chain employs TRBV4-1 and TRBJ2-1, with 12 nucleotides matching TRBD2. CDR1 is MGHRA and CDR2 is YSYEKL in the germline V gene. This CDR3 spans 15 amino acids. The CDR3 loop is CASRQGLAGLNEQFF. CDR3 in DNA: TGCGCCAGCAGGCAAGGACTAGCGGGGCTCAATGAGCAGTTCTTC.

A single count supports this clone. The chain couples TRBV27 to TRBJ1-2; D is ambiguous. The ends were cut back, 7 bases at V and 3 bases at J, with 15 bases in the middle. Germline CDR1 MNHEY, CDR2 SMNVEV (reference sequence). The CDR3 extends over 14 amino acids. CDR3 DNA: TGTGCCAGCATGGGGAACGATGGATACTATGGCTACACCTTC. Protein sequence: CASMGNDGYYGYTF.

The chain combines TRBV2 with TRBJ2-7, with a possible D match to TRBD2 (5 bases). CDR1 SNHLY and CDR2 FYNNEI come from the germline V gene. V lost 7 bases to trimming and J lost 4 bases, with 11 bases between them. The CDR3 totals 12 residues. The CDR3 here is CASNREPYEQYF. CDR3 bases: TGTGCCAGCAACCGGGAACCATACGAGCAGTACTTC.

V is TRBV6-5 and J is TRBJ1-1, with no clear D. Deletions cut 4 bases from V and 3 bases from J, with 12 bases between. The CDR3 extends over 14 amino acids. CDR1 and CDR2 from the germline V gene are MNHEY and SVGAGI. DNA for the CDR3: TGTGCCAGCAGTTCGTTCACAGAGGACACTGAAGCTTTCTTT. It yields the protein CASSSFTEDTEAFF.

This sequence joins TRBV11-2 and TRBJ1-1; TRBD1 aligns across 7 bases. The CDR3 is 15 residues long. Trimming cost V 5 bases and J 0 bases; bases outside gene matches: 6. Germline values: CDR1 SGHAT, CDR2 FQNNGV. CDR3 nucleotides: TGTGCCAGCAGCCCCGGGGACAGAATGAACACTGAAGCTTTCTTT. Protein product: CASSPGDRMNTEAFF.

This clone was seen many times. The CDR3 DNA follows: TGTGCCAGCACCCAGGGGCGGAATTCACCCCTCCACTTT. Translating gives CASTQGRNSPLHF. The rearrangement uses TRBV6-5 and TRBJ1-6, with D maybe TRBD1 (6 bases). Germline values: CDR1 MNHEY, CDR2 SVGAGI. Trimming took 7 bases from V and 7 from J, leaving 11 bases between them. The CDR3 contains 13 residues.

This sequence joins TRBV3-1 (or the pseudogene TRBV3-2) and TRBJ2-2; D gene unclear. This CDR3 is built from 11 residues. Per germline, CDR1 LGHDT and CDR2 YNNKEL (reference sequence). The V end was cut by 4 bases, the J end by 7 bases, with 4 bases between. CDR3 DNA sequence: TGTGCCAGCAGCCTTTACGGGGAGCTGTTTTTT. Protein product: CASSLYGELFF.

The CDR3 reads CASSYSRSHQPQHF. For the CDR3, the DNA is TGTGCCAGCAGTTACTCGCGGAGCCATCAGCCCCAGCATTTT. The rearrangement links TRBV6-5 to TRBJ1-5; no reliable D call. The V end was cut by 0 bases, the J end by 5 bases, with 8 bases between. The CDR3 has 14 amino acids. Looked up from germline, CDR1 is MNHEY and CDR2 is SVGAGI.

The chain combines TRBV28 with TRBJ2-2; TRBD1 aligns across 8 bases. The trim removed 10 bases at V and 0 bases at J, leaving 4 bases unmatched. Germline V gene sequence: CDR1 MDHEN, CDR2 SYDVKM. The CDR3 runs to 14 residues. The CDR3 reads CATRTGPNTGELFF. CDR3 DNA sequence: TGTGCCACCCGGACAGGGCCGAACACCGGGGAGCTGTTTTTT.

This clone was detected only once. The V gene is TRBV19, the J gene TRBJ2-1, with D possibly being TRBD2 (5 bases). CDR1 LNHDA and CDR2 SQIVND come from the germline V gene (reference sequence). The V gene lost 4 bases and the J gene lost 6 bases, with 10 bases spanning the gap. The CDR3 is 13 residues long. The CDR3 region is CASSTGLSNEQFF. In DNA form, the CDR3 reads TGTGCCAGTAGTACCGGACTCTCCAATGAGCAGTTCTTC.

V usage is TRBV15 and J usage is TRBJ1-5; possible D gene TRBD1, 6 bases. CDR3 size: 16 residues. Trimming took off 0 bases at V and 11 bases at J, with 20 bases between the two ends. Germline CDR1 is LNHNV and CDR2 is YYDKDF (reference sequence). The CDR3 reads CATSRDRRDTLWAQHF. In DNA, the CDR3 is TGTGCCACCAGCAGAGACCGCCGGGACACCCTGTGGGCCCAGCATTTT.

The chain has TRBV27 and TRBJ1-6, with TRBD1 matching over 7 bases. The germline CDR1 and CDR2 sequences are MNHEY and SMNVEV (reference sequence). This CDR3 is 16 amino acids long. Trimming cost V 5 bases and J 5 bases; bases outside gene matches: 9. CDR3 amino acids: CASSPYGQEDNSPLHF. CDR3 nucleotide sequence: TGTGCCAGCAGTCCCTATGGACAGGAAGATAATTCACCCCTCCACTTT.

The gene calls are TRBV6-2 or TRBV6-3 and TRBJ1-5; D is perhaps TRBD1 (5 bases). This CDR3 spans 15 amino acids. Deletions cut 3 bases from V and 7 bases from J, with 16 bases between. Germline-derived CDR1 and CDR2 are MNHEY and SVGEGT. The CDR3 protein is CASSYSGGSGQPQHF. CDR3 bases: TGTGCCAGCAGTTATTCTGGGGGGAGTGGACAGCCCCAGCATTTT.

The rearrangement links TRBV12-3 or TRBV12-4 to TRBJ1-1, with TRBD1 identical over 7 bases. The CDR3 is 13 amino acids. Losses at the gene ends were 7 bases for V and 2 bases for J; bases not matched to a gene: 4. The CDR3 is CASTKGANTEAFF. The DNA of the CDR3 is TGTGCCAGCACAAAGGGGGCCAACACTGAAGCTTTCTTT.

The rearrangement uses TRBV2 and TRBJ2-3; D gene unclear. The ends were cut back, 9 bases at V and 6 bases at J, with 10 bases in the middle. Germline CDR1 is SNHLY and CDR2 is FYNNEI. This CDR3 region has 11 residues. The DNA for the CDR3 is TGTGCCAGTTTAGAAGGCGATACGCAGTATTTT. It is translated as CASLEGDTQYF.

V is TRBV5-1 and J is TRBJ1-1; TRBD1 is a possible D gene (5 bases). The V end lost 4 bases, the J end lost 1 base, and 11 bases lay between the germline ends. This CDR3 spans 14 amino acids. Germline CDR1 is SGHRS and CDR2 is YFSETQ. The DNA for the CDR3 is TGCGCCAGCAGCGCGGGAACAGGGAACACTGAAGCTTTCTTT. It translates to CASSAGTGNTEAFF. Full variable domain (outside the CDR3, taken from reference TRBV5-1 and TRBJ1-1): KAGVTQTPRYLIKTRGQQVTLSCSPISGHRSVSWYQQTPGQGLQFLFEYFSETQRNKGNFPGRFSGRQFSNSRSEMNVSTLELGDSALYLCASSAGTGNTEAFFGQGTRLTVV.

The rearrangement joins TRBV4-2 to TRBJ2-1, with D unresolved. Trimming stripped 0 bases from V and 4 bases from J, with 7 bases between. The CDR3 extends over 14 amino acids. CDR1 and CDR2 from the germline V gene are LGHNA and YNFKEQ. In nucleotides, the CDR3 is TGTGCCAGCAGCCAAGATTTGGAATACAATGAGCAGTTCTTC. Its translation: CASSQDLEYNEQFF.

The chain recombines TRBV3-1 (or the pseudogene TRBV3-2) with TRBJ2-7, with D possibly called TRBD1 or TRBD2 (5 bases each). The V end lost 4 bases, the J end lost 4 bases, and 17 bases lay between the germline ends. The germline V gene has CDR1 LGHDT and CDR2 YNNKEL (reference sequence). This CDR3 is built from 15 residues. This CDR3 is CASSPYPGPTYEQYF. For the CDR3, the DNA is TGTGCCAGCAGCCCCTACCCGGGACCAACATACGAGCAGTACTTC.

The chain links TRBV2 to TRBJ1-2; 8 bases are a match to TRBD1. There are 14 residues in the CDR3. Trimming at V came to 5 bases and at J to 4 bases, leaving 6 bases not matched to a gene. The V gene's germline CDR1 is SNHLY and CDR2 FYNNEI. This CDR3 reads CASSQTGEIYGYTF. CDR3 bases: TGTGCCAGCAGTCAGACAGGGGAAATCTATGGCTACACCTTC.

The chain recombines TRBV5-1 with TRBJ1-3, with D perhaps TRBD1 (5 bases). Looked up from germline, CDR1 is SGHRS and CDR2 is YFSETQ. The CDR3 covers 16 residues. With 1 base removed from V and 0 bases from J, the gap between germline ends came to 11 bases. CDR3 protein: CASSLSTGPSGNTIYF. CDR3 sequence (DNA): TGCGCCAGCAGCTTGTCAACAGGCCCCTCTGGAAACACCATATATTTT.

The genes are TRBV19 and TRBJ1-3; D might be TRBD1 (5 bases). The CDR3 covers 15 residues. Per the germline V gene, CDR1 is LNHDA and CDR2 is SQIVND (reference sequence). The V and J ends lost 10 bases and 4 bases respectively, with 20 bases between them. The CDR3 DNA sequence: TGTGCCACCACCCCGCGGGGGTCGAGAGGAAACACCATATATTTT. This translates into CATTPRGSRGNTIYF.